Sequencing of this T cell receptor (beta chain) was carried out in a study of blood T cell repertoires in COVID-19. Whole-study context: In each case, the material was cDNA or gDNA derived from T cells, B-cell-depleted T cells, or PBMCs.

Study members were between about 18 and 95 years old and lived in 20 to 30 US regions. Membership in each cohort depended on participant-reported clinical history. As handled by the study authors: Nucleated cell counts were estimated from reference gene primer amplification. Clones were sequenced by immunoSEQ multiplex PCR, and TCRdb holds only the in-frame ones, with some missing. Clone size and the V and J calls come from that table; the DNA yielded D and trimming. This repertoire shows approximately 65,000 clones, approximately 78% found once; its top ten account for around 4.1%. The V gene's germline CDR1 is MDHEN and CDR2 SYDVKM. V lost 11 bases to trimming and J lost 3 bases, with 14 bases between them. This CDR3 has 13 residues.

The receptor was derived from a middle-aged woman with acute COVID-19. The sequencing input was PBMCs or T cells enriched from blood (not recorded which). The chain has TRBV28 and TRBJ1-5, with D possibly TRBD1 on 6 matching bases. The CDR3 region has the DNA TGTGCCGCCACCGGACAGACCAATCAGCCCCAGCATTTT. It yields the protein CAATGQTNQPQHF.